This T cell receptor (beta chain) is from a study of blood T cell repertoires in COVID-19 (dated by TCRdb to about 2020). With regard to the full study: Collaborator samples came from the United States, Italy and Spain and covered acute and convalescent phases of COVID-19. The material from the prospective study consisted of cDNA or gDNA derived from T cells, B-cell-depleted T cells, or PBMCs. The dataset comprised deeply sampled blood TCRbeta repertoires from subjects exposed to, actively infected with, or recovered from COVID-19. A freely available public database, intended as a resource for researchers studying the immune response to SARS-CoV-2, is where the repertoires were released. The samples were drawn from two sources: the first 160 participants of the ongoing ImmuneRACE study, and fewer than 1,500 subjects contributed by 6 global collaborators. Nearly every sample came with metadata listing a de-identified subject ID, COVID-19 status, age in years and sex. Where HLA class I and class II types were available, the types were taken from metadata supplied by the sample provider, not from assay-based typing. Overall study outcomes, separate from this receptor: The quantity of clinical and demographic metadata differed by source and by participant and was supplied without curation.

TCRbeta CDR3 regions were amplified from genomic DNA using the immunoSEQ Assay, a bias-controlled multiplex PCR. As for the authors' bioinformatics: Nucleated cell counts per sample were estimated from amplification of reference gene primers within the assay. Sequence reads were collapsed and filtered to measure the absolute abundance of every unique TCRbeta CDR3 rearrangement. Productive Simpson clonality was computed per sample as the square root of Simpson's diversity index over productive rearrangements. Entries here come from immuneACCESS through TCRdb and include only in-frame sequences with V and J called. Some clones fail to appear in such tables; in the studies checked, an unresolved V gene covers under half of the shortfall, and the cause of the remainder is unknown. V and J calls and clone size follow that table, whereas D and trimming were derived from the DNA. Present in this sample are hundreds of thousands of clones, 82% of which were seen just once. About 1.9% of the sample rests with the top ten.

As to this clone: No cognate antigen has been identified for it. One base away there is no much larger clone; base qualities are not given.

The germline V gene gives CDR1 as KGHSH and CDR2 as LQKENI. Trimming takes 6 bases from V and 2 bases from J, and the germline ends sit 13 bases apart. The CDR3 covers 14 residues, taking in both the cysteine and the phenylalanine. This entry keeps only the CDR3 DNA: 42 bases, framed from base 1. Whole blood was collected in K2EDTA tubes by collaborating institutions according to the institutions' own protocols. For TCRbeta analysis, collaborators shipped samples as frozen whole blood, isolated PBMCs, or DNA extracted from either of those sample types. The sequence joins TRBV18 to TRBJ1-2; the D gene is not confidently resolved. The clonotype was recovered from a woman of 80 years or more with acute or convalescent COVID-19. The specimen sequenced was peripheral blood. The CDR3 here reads CASSPPGANYGYTF. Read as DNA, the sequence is TGTGCCAGCTCTCCGCCAGGCGCAAACTATGGCTACACCTTC.